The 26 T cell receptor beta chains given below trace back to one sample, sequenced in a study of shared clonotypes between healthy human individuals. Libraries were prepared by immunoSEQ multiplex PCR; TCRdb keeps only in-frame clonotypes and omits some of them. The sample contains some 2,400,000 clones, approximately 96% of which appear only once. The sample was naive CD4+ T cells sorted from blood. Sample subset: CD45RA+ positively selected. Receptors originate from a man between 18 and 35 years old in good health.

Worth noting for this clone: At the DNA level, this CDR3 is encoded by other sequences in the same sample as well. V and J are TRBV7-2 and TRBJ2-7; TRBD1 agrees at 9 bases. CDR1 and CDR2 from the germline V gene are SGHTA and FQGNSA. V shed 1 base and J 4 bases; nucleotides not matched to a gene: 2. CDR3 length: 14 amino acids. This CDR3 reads CASSLGDRVYEQYF. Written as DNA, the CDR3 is TGTGCCAGCAGCTTAGGGGACAGGGTTTACGAGCAGTACTTC.

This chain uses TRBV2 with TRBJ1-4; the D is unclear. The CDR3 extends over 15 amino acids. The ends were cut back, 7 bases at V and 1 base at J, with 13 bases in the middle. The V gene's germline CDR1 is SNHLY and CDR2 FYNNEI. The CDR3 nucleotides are TGTGCCAGCATCTTGACTGGGTTAACTAATGAAAAACTGTTTTTT. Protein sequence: CASILTGLTNEKLFF. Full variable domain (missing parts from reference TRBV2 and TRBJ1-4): EPEVTQTPSHQVTQMGQEVILRCVPISNHLYFYWYRQILGQKVEFLVSFYNNEISEKSEIFDDQFSVERPDGSNFTLKIRSTKLEDSAMYFCASILTGLTNEKLFFGSGTQLSVL.

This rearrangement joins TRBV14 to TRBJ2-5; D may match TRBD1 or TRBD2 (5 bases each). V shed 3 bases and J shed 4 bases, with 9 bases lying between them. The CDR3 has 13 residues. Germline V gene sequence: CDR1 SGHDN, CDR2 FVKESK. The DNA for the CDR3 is TGTGCCAGCAGCCAGGGGACCTCAGAGACCCAGTACTTC. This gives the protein CASSQGTSETQYF.

In DNA form, the CDR3 reads TGTGCCAGCAGTCCTCTAGCGGGGGTGCATACGCAGTATTTT. Amino acid sequence: CASSPLAGVHTQYF. The rearrangement links TRBV27 to TRBJ2-3; 10 bases line up with TRBD2. J gave up 7 bases and V 5 bases, and 6 bases lay outside the gene matches. CDR3 size: 14 residues. Looked up from germline, CDR1 is MNHEY and CDR2 is SMNVEV (reference sequence).

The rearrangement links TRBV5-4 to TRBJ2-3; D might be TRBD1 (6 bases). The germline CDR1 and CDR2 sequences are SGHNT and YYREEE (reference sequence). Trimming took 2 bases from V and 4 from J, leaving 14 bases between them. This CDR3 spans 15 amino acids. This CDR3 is CASSFKLQGPDTQYF. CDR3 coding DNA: TGTGCCAGCAGCTTTAAACTACAGGGTCCAGATACGCAGTATTTT.

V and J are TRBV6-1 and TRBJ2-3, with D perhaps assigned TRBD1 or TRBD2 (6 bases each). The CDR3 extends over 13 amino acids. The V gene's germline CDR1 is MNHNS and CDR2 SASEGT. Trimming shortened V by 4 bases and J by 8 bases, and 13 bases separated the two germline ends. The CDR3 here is CASSGGGLGTQYF. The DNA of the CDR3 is TGTGCCAGCAGTGGAGGGGGGTTGGGTACGCAGTATTTT.

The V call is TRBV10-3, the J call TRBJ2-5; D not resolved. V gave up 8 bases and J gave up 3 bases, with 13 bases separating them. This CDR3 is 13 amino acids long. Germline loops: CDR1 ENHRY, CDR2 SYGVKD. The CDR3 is CAIGEGPEETQYF. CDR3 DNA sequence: TGTGCCATCGGGGAAGGCCCGGAAGAGACCCAGTACTTC.

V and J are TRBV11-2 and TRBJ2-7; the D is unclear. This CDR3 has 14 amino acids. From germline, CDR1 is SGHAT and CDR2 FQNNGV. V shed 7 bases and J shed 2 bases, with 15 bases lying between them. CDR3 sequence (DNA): TGTGCCAGCATCAACATGGTTTGGACCTACGAGCAGTACTTC. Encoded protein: CASINMVWTYEQYF.

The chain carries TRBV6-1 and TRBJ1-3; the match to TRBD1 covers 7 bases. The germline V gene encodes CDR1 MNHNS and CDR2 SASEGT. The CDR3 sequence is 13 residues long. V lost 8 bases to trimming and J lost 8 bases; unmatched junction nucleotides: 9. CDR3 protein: CASSTGSRDTIYF. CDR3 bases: TGTGCCAGCTCGACAGGGAGTAGAGACACCATATATTTT.

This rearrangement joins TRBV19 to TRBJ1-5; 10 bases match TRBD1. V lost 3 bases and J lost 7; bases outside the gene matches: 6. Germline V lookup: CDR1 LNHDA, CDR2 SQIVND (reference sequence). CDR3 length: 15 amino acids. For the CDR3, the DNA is TGTGCCAGTAGTATCTTGGCGACAGGGGGCCAGCCCCAGCATTTT. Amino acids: CASSILATGGQPQHF.

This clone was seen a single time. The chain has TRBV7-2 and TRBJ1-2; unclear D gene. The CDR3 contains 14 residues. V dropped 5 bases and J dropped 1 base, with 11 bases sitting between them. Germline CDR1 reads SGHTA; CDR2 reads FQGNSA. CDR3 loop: CASSLSGVNYGYTF. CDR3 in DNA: TGTGCCAGCAGCCTGAGTGGGGTTAACTATGGCTACACCTTC. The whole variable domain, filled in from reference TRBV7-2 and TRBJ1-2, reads GAGVSQSPSNKVTEKGKDVELRCDPISGHTALYWYRQSLGQGLEFLIYFQGNSAPDKSGLPSDRFSAERTGGSVSTLTIQRTQQEDSAVYLCASSLSGVNYGYTFGSGTRLTVV.

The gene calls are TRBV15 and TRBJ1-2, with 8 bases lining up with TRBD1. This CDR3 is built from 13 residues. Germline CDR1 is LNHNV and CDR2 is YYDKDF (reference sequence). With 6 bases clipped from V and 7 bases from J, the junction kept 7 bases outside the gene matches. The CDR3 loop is CATRGQGGGGYTF. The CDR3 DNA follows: TGTGCCACCAGAGGACAGGGCGGAGGTGGCTACACCTTC.

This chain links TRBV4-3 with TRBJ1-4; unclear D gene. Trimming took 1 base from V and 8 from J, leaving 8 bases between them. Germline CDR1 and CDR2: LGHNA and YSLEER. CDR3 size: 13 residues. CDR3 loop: CASSQGEGEKLFF. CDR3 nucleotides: TGCGCCAGCAGCCAAGGGGAAGGGGAAAAACTGTTTTTT.

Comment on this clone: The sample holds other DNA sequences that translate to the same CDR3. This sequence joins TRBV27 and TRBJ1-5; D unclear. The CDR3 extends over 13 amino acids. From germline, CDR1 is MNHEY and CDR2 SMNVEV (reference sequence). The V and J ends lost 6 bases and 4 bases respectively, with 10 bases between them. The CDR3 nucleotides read TGTGCCAGCAGCTTAAACAGAAATCAGCCCCAGCATTTT. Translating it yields CASSLNRNQPQHF.

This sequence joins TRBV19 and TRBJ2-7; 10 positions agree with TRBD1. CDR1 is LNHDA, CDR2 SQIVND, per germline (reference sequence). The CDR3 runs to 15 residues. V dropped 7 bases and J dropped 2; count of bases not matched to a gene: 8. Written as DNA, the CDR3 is TGTGCCAGTACCGTGGGGGGACAGGGGACCTACGAGCAGTACTTC. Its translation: CASTVGGQGTYEQYF.

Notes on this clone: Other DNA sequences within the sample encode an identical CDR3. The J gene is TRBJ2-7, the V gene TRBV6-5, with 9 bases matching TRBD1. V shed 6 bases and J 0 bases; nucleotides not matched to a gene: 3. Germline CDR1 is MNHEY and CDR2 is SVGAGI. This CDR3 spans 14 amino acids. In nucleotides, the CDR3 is TGTGCCAGCAGCCGGACAGGGGACTCCTACGAGCAGTACTTC. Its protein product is CASSRTGDSYEQYF.

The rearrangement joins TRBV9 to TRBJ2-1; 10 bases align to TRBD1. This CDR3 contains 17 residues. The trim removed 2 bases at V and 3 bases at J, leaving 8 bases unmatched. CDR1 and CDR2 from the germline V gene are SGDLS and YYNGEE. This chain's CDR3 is CASSVRPGQGYYNEQFF. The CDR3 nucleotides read TGTGCCAGCAGCGTCAGGCCGGGACAGGGGTACTACAATGAGCAGTTCTTC.

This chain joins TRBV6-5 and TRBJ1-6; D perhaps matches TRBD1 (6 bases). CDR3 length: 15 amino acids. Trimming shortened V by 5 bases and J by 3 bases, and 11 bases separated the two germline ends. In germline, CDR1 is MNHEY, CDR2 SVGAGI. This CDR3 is CASSGGTSYNSPLHF. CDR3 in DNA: TGTGCCAGCAGTGGGGGGACAAGCTATAATTCACCCCTCCACTTT.

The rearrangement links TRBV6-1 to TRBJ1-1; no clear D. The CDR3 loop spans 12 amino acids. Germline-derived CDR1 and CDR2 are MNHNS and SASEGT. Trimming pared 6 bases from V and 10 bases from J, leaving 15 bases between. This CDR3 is CASSHEGSRAFF. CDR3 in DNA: TGTGCCAGCAGCCACGAAGGATCGCGAGCTTTCTTT.

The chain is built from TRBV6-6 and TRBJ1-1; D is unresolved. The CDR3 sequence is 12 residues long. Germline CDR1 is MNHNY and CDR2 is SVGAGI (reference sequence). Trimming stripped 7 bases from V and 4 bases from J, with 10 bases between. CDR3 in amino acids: CASIASGTEAFF. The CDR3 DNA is TGTGCCAGCATTGCCTCTGGCACTGAAGCTTTCTTT.

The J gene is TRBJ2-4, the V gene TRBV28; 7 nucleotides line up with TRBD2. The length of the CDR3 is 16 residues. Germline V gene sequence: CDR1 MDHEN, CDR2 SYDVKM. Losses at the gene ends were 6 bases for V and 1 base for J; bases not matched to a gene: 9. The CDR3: CASSPAGVLAKNIQYF. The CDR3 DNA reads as TGTGCCAGCAGCCCTGCGGGGGTGCTTGCCAAAAACATTCAGTACTTC. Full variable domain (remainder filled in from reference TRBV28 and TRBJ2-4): DVKVTQSSRYLVKRTGEKVFLECVQDMDHENMFWYRQDPGLGLRLIYFSYDVKMKEKGDIPEGYSVSREKKERFSLILESASTNQTSMYLCASSPAGVLAKNIQYFGAGTRLSVL.

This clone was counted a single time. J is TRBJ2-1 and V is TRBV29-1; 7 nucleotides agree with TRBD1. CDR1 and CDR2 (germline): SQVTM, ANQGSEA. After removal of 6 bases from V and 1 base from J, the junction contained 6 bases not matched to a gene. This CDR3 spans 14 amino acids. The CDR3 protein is CSVRQGPSYNEQFF. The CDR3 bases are TGCAGCGTCCGACAGGGTCCGTCCTACAATGAGCAGTTCTTC.

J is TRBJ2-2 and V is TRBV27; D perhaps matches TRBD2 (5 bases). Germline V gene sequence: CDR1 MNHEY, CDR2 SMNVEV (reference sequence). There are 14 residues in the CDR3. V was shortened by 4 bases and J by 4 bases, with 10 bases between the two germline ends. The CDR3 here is CASSWGVPTGELFF. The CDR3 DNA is TGTGCCAGCAGTTGGGGAGTACCCACCGGGGAGCTGTTTTTT.

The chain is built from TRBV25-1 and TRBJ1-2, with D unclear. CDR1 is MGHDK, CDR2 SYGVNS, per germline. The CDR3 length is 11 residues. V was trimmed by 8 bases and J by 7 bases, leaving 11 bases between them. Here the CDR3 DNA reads TGTGCCAGCGGAACTCTTGTTGGCTACACCTTC. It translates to CASGTLVGYTF.

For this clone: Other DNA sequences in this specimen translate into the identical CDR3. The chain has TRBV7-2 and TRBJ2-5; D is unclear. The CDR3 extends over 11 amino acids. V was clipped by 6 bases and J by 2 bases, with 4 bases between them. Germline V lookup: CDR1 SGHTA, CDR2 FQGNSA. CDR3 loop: CASSSQETQYF. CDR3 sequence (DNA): TGTGCCAGCAGTTCTCAAGAGACCCAGTACTTC.

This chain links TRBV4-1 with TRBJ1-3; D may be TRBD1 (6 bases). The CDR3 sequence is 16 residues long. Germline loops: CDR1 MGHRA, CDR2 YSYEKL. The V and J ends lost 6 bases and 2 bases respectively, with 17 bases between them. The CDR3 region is CASRQASGTTGNTIYF. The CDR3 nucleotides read TGCGCCAGCAGGCAGGCGTCCGGGACAACTGGAAACACCATATATTTT.